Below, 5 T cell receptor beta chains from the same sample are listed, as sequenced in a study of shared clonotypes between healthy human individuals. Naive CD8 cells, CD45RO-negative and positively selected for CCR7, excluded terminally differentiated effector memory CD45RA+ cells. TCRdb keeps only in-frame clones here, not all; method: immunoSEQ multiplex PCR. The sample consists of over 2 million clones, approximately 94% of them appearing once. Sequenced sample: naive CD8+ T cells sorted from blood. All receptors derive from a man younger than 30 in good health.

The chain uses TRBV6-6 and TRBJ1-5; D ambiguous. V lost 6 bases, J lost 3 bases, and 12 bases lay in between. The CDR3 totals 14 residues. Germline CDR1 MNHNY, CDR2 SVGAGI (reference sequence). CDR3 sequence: CASREQFVNQPQHF. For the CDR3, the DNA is TGTGCCAGCAGGGAACAGTTCGTCAATCAGCCCCAGCATTTT.

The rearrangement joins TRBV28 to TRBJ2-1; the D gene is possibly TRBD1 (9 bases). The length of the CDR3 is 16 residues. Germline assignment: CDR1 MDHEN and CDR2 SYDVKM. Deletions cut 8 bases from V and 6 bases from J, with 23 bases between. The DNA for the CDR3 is TGTGCCAGCTGTATCGCGGGGGGACAGGGCGTCAATGAGCAGTTCTTC. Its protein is CASCIAGGQGVNEQFF.

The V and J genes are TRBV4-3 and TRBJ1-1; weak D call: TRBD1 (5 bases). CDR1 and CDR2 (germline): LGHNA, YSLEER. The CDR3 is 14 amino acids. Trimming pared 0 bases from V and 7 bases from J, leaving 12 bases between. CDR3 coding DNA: TGCGCCAGCAGCCAAGATAGTATGGACAATGAAGCTTTCTTT. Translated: CASSQDSMDNEAFF.

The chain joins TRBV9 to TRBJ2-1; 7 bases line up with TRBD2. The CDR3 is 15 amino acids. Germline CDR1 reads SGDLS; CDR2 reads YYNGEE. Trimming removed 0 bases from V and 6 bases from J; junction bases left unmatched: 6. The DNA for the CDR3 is TGTGCCAGCAGCGTAGACGGCGGGGGAGGCAATGAGCAGTTCTTC. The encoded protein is CASSVDGGGGNEQFF.

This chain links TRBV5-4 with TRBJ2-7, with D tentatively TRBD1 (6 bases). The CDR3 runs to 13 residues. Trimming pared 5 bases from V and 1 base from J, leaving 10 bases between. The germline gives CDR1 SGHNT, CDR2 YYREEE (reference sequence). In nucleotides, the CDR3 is TGTGCCAGCAGTTGGGACAATTCCTACGAGCAGTACTTC. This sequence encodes CASSWDNSYEQYF. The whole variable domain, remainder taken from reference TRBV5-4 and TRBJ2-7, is ETGVTQSPTHLIKTRGQQVTLRCSSQSGHNTVSWYQQALGQGPQFIFQYYREEENGRGNFPPRFSGLQFPNYSSELNVNALELDDSALYLCASSWDNSYEQYFGPGTRLTVT.